The clone carrying this TCR beta chain was detected a few times. J lost 2 bases, V lost 2 bases, and 1 base had no gene match. Germline lookup yields CDR1 MNHEY and CDR2 SVGAGI. The CDR3 has 14 amino acids. This specimen comes from a study of blood T cell repertoires in COVID-19. Turning to the study itself: Samples taken during acute and convalescent COVID-19 were collected in the United States, Italy and Spain. Sources were T cells, B-cell-depleted T cells, or PBMCs; the material itself was cDNA or gDNA.

Original processing notes: Scientists estimated how many nucleated cells there were by amplifying reference gene primers. Repertoires were generated with immunoSEQ multiplex PCR, while TCRdb's copy carries only in-frame clones and drops some. The DNA gave D and trimming, while V, J and clone size come from that table. The sample holds approximately 360,000 clones, about 90% seen once. Sequenced material: peripheral blood. This chain connects TRBV6-5 to TRBJ2-7; 9 positions match TRBD1. The clonotype was recovered from a man between 18 and 29 years old with active or convalescent COVID-19. The CDR3 loop is CASSYGTGTYEQYF. The CDR3 DNA is TGTGCCAGCAGTTACGGGACAGGGACCTACGAGCAGTACTTC.